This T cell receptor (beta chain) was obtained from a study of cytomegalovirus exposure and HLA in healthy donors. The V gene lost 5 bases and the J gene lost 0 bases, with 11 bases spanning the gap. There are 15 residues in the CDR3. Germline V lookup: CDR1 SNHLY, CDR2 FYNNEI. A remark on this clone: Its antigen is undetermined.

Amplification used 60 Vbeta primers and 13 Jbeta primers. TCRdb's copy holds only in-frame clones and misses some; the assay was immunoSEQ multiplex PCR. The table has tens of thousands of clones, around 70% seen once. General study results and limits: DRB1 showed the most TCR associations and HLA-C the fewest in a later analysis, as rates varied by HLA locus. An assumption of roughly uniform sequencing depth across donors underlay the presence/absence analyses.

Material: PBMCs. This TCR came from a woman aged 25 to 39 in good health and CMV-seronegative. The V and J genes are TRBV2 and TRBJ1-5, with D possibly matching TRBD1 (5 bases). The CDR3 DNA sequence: TGTGCCAGCAGTAGGGAAAGGGGTAGCAATCAGCCCCAGCATTTT. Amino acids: CASSRERGSNQPQHF.